This TCR beta chain was sequenced in a study of blood T cell repertoires in COVID-19. Across the whole study: Spain, Italy and the United States supplied samples that represented acute and convalescent COVID-19. In each case, the material was cDNA or gDNA derived from T cells, B-cell-depleted T cells, or PBMCs.

V was clipped by 1 base and J by 2 bases, with 10 bases between them. The CDR3 runs to 14 residues. Germline values: CDR1 SGHRS, CDR2 YFSETQ. Methods used by the authors: Estimated nucleated cell counts came from reference gene primer amplification. Generated by immunoSEQ multiplex PCR, the TCRdb table keeps only in-frame clones and is missing some. D and trimming come from the DNA, and the V and J calls and clone size come from that table. This table holds fewer than 45,000 clones, around four fifths found once. This clone was found a few times. This clonotype was obtained from a man aged 50 to 60 with active COVID-19. The specimen was peripheral blood. The chain has TRBV5-1 and TRBJ2-7; D is perhaps TRBD1 (6 bases). The CDR3: CASSLNEGAYEQYF. DNA for the CDR3: TGCGCCAGCAGCTTGAATGAGGGGGCCTACGAGCAGTACTTC. The full variable domain, its missing parts supplied by reference TRBV5-1 and TRBJ2-7, is KAGVTQTPRYLIKTRGQQVTLSCSPISGHRSVSWYQQTPGQGLQFLFEYFSETQRNKGNFPGRFSGRQFSNSRSEMNVSTLELGDSALYLCASSLNEGAYEQYFGPGTRLTVT.